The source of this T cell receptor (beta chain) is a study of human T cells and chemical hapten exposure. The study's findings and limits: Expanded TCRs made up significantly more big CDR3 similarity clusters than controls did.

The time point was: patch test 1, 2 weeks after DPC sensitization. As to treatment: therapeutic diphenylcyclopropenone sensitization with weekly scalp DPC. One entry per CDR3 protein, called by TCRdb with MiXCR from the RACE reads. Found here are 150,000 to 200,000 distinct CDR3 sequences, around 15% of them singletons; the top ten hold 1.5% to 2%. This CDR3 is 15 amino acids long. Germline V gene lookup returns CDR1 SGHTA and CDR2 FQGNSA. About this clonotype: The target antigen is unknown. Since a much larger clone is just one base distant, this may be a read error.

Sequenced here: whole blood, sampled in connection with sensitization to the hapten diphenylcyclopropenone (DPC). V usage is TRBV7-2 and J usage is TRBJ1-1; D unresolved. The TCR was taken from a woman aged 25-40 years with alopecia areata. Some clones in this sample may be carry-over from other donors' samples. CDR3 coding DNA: TGTGCCAGCAGCACTCTCCCCGGGATCTCGGCTGAAGCTTACTTT. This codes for CASSTLPGISAEAYF.